This T cell receptor beta chain was sequenced for a study of T cell repertoires in cytomegalovirus infection (dated by TCRdb to between 2018 and 2021). With regard to the full study: Alongside well-studied HLA-B-restricted epitopes, the peptide stimulations were aimed at recently identified HLA-C-restricted CMV epitopes, whose presentation resists viral immunomodulation. Because public TCR beta signatures pointed to carriage of CMV infection together with the matching HLA type, the HLA type of each donor mattered for the analysis. On the study overall, not on this receptor specifically: The ex vivo response was dominated by HLA-C-restricted CMV-specific TCR beta clonotypes, which also provided the single most frequent clonotype in two of eight donors. In both this cohort and an independent cohort of 352 donors, the cumulative frequency of public TCR beta family members distinguished carriers of CMV infection plus the relevant HLA type.

CDR1 SGHAT and CDR2 FQNNGV are derived from the germline V gene. There are 15 amino acids in the CDR3, from cysteine to phenylalanine inclusive. Here the CDR3 DNA is all that survives: 45 bases in frame from base 1. Trimming removed 0 bases from V and 8 bases from J, leaving 16 bases between the germline ends. Sequencer: Illumina HiSeq 1500. The public reads were run again by TCRdb, first through fastp at Q25 and then through MiXCR, and only productive beta chains were kept. All rows with the same CDR3 protein become a single entry with the most common DNA and genes. This sample is represented by approximately 270,000 distinct CDR3 sequences; 22% of them were singletons. The ten top clones hold about 20% of the sample. The treatment or condition tag for this specimen amounts to: in vitro stimulation with specific CMV peptide epitopes to enrich CMV-specific T cells. This clonotype has more than one count but fewer than ten. Its antigen is currently not known. Qualities for individual bases were not recorded, and no much larger clone is one base off.

The chain links TRBV11-2 with TRBJ1-2, with the D gene too uncertain to name. The receptor was isolated from a human donor in good health (CMV status not recorded). Some clones in this sample may be carry-over from other donors' samples. The sequenced sample was cultured PBMCs, obtained from culture after CMV antigen stimulation. The CDR3 reads CASSLDPAGVEGYTF. Read as DNA, the sequence is TGTGCCAGCAGCTTAGATCCAGCTGGGGTGGAGGGCTACACCTTC. The variable domain in full, with residues beyond the CDR3 obtained from the reference TRBV11-2 and TRBJ1-2 genes, is EAGVAQSPRYKIIEKRQSVAFWCNPISGHATLYWYQQILGQGPKLLIQFQNNGVVDDSQLPKDRFSAERLKGVDSTLKIQPAKLEDSAVYLCASSLDPAGVEGYTFGSGTRLTVV.